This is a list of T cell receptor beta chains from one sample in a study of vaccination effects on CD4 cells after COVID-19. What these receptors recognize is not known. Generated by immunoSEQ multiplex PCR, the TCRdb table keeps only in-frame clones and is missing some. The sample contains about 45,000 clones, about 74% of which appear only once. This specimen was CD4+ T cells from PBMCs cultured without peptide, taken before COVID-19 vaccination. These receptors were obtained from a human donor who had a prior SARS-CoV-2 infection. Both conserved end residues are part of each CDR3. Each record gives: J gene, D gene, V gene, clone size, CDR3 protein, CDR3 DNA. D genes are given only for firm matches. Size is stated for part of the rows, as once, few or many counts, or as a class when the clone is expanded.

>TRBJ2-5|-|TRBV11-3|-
CASNPPGTRETQYF
TGTGCCAGCAACCCGCCGGGAACCCGTGAGACCCAGTACTTC
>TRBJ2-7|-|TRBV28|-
CASRSGQSSYEQYF
TGTGCCAGCAGATCCGGACAGTCTTCCTACGAGCAGTACTTC
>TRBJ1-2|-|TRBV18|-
CASSREGDFYGYTF
TGTGCCAGCTCACGAGAGGGAGACTTCTATGGCTACACCTTC
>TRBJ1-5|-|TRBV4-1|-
CASSQGYRINQPQHF
TGCGCCAGCAGCCAAGGGTACAGGATAAATCAGCCCCAGCATTTT
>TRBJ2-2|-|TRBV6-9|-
CASSPRPATGELFF
TGTGCCAGCAGTCCTAGACCCGCCACCGGGGAGCTGTTTTTT
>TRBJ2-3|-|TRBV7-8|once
CASSYRAPSTTDTQYF
TGTGCCAGCAGCTACCGGGCCCCGAGTACCACAGATACGCAGTATTTT
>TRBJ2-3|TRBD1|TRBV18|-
CASSPASGGYTQYF
TGTGCCAGCTCACCGGCGTCAGGGGGTTACACGCAGTATTTT
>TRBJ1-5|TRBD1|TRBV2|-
CASRDRAIRQPQHF
TGTGCCAGCAGGGACAGGGCCATAAGACAGCCCCAGCATTTT
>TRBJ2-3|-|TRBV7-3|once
CASSYTRDSTHTQYF
TGTGCCAGCAGCTATACCAGAGATAGCACACATACGCAGTATTTT
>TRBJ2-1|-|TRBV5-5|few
CASSLQTSSYNEQFF
TGTGCCAGCAGCTTGCAGACAAGCTCCTACAATGAGCAGTTCTTC
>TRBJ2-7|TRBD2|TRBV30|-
CAWSLLAGSYEQYF
TGTGCCTGGAGTTTGCTAGCGGGATCCTACGAGCAGTACTTC
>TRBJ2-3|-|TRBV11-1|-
CASSVSNEGTDTQYF
TGTGCCAGCAGCGTAAGTAACGAGGGCACAGATACGCAGTATTTT
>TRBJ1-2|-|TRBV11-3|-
CASSTRANYGYTF
TGTGCCAGCAGCACCAGGGCCAACTATGGCTACACCTTC
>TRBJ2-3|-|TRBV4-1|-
CASSQDIERAQYF
TGCGCCAGCAGCCAAGATATTGAGCGCGCGCAGTATTTT
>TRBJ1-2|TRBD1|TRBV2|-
CASIGTGGRGYTF
TGTGCCAGCATTGGGACAGGGGGTCGGGGCTACACCTTC
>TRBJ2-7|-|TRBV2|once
CASNGGAGTHEQYF
TGTGCCAGTAATGGAGGGGCAGGGACCCACGAGCAGTACTTC
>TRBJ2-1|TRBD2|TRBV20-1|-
CSASVLAGGSYPLFF
TGCAGTGCTAGTGTCCTAGCGGGGGGGTCCTATCCCCTGTTCTTC
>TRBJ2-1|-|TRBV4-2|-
CASSQVLAREDNEQFF
TGTGCCAGCAGCCAAGTGCTTGCCAGGGAGGACAATGAGCAGTTCTTC
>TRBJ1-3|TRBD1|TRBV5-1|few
CASSSGSGGFGNTIYF
TGCGCCAGCAGCTCTGGCTCAGGGGGGTTTGGAAACACCATATATTTT
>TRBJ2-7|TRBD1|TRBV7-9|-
CASSRRQGAGEQYF
TGTGCCAGCAGCAGACGACAGGGGGCCGGCGAGCAGTACTTC
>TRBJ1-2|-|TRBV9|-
CASSAYPSQVNYGYTF
TGTGCCAGCAGCGCGTACCCTTCACAGGTTAACTATGGCTACACCTTC
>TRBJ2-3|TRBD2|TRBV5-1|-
CASSLVAGGPDTQYF
TGCGCCAGCAGCTTGGTTGCGGGGGGGCCAGATACGCAGTATTTT
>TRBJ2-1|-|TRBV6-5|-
CASTRDLPYNEQFF
TGTGCCAGCACCCGGGACTTACCATACAATGAGCAGTTCTTC
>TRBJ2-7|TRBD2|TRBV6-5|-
CASRGTSGRAYEQYF
TGTGCCAGCAGAGGCACTAGCGGTCGCGCCTACGAGCAGTACTTC
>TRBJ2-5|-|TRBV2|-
CASTPRETQYF
TGTGCCAGTACCCCTCGGGAGACCCAGTACTTC
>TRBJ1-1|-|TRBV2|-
CASSKKRDGAEAFF
TGTGCCAGCAGCAAAAAGAGGGATGGGGCTGAAGCTTTCTTT
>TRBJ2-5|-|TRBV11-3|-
CASSLDARETQYF
TGTGCCAGCAGCTTAGATGCGAGGGAGACCCAGTACTTC